A selection of T cell receptor beta chains follows, all from one sample in a study of T-cell memory formation after mild COVID-19. Using its own MiXCR run on the 5' RACE reads, TCRdb lists one record per CDR3 protein. The data contain 350,000 or so distinct CDR3 sequences, roughly 13% of them seen just once; the ten biggest clones take up 20% to 25%. The sequencing input was PBMCs or a T cell subset sorted from them (not recorded which). Receptor source: a man younger than 35 who had mild COVID-19 (a few samples of this study predate the infection). Cell type and time point are not known. Both conserved end residues are part of each CDR3. A D gene is named only where the DNA matches it firmly. Size tells how often a clone was seen (once, few, many) or the class of an expanded clone, and some rows leave it out.

j_gene,abundance,v_gene,d_gene,CDR3nt,CDR3aa
TRBJ2-2,many,TRBV11-2,TRBD1,TGTGCCAGCAGCCCCCGACGCCTCGACAGGGGGTACACCGGGGAGCTGTTTTTT,CASSPRRLDRGYTGELFF
TRBJ2-5,.,TRBV25-1,.,TGTGCCAGCAGTGGCCCCGGGGGGACCCAGTACTTC,CASSGPGGTQYF
TRBJ2-2,few,TRBV7-6,TRBD1,TGTGCCAGCAGCTCTCTCCCCGGACAGGGGGCCCTCACCGGGGAGCTGTTTTTT,CASSSLPGQGALTGELFF
TRBJ1-5,.,TRBV5-1,.,TGCGCCAGCAGCCCCGGGGGGATCGGCAATCAGCCCCAGCATTTT,CASSPGGIGNQPQHF
TRBJ2-2,.,TRBV6-2/TRBV6-3,.,TGTGCCAGCAGACCCCTGGATTTCGGGGCTAACGGGGAGCTGTTTTTT,CASRPLDFGANGELFF
TRBJ1-5,few,TRBV30,.,TGTGCCTGGAGTGGGGGGGCAGGCGCGGGGAATCAGCCCCAGCATTTT,CAWSGGAGAGNQPQHF
TRBJ2-3,many,TRBV4-3,.,TGCGCCAGCAGCCACGGACCGGCAGATACGCAGTATTTT,CASSHGPADTQYF
TRBJ2-6,.,TRBV5-4,TRBD1,TGTGCCAGTCCCCTCGGGACAGGGCCGTCTGGGGCCAACGTCCTGACTTTC,CASPLGTGPSGANVLTF
TRBJ2-3,once,TRBV4-1,.,TGCGCCAGCAGCCAAAAGGACGGAGAAGATACGCAGTATTTT,CASSQKDGEDTQYF
TRBJ2-6,.,TRBV6-6,TRBD1,TGCGGGACAGCTAGCTCTGGGGCCAACGTCCTGACTTTC,CGTASSGANVLTF
TRBJ2-7,few,TRBV18,.,TGTGCCAGCTCACCGGGAGTCGGTGTCTACGAGCAGTACTTC,CASSPGVGVYEQYF
TRBJ2-1,many,TRBV5-1,.,TGCGCCAGCAGCGCCGGGGGTTTCTCCTACAATGAGCAGTTCTTC,CASSAGGFSYNEQFF